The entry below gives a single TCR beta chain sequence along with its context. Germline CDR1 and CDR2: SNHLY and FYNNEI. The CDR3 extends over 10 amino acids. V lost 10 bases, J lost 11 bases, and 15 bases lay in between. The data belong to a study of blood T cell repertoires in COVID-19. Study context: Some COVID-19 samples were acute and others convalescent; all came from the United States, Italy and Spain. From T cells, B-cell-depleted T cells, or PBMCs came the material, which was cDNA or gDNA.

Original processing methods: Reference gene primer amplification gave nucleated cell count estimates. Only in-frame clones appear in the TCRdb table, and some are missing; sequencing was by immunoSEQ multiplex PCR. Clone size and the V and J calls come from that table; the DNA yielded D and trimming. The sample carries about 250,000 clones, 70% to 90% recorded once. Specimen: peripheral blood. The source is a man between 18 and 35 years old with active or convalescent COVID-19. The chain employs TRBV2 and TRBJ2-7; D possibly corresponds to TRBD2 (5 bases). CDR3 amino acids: CATRSGWEYF. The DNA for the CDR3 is TGTGCCACTCGGAGCGGTTGGGAGTACTTC.